These T cell receptor beta chains were read from a single sample in a study of a mutant IDH1 vaccine in newly diagnosed glioma. Their specific antigens are unknown. This table comes from immunoSEQ multiplex PCR, and its TCRdb copy is limited to in-frame clones, with some not included. The sample records under 70,000 clones, approximately 84% being singletons. Specimen: PBMCs, collected from a glioma patient whose treatment included an IDH1 peptide vaccine. Receptors originate from a man younger than 30 with glioma. CDR3s include the opening cysteine and the closing phenylalanine or tryptophan. The D gene is left open where the match is weak. The size of a clone is reported for some rows only, either as once, few or many, or as a class for expanded clones.

>TRBV18|.|TRBJ1-2|.
TGTGCCAGCTCCCCAGATGGTATGGCAGGGGCCCATGGCTACACCTTC
CASSPDGMAGAHGYTF
>TRBV6-5|TRBD1|TRBJ1-1|few
TGTGCCAGCAGTTACGACAGGGGTGCTGAAGCTTTCTTT
CASSYDRGAEAFF
>TRBV4-3|.|TRBJ1-2|few
TGCGCCAGCAGCCAAGCGGTTTTGGGGTCCTATGGCTACACCTTC
CASSQAVLGSYGYTF
>TRBV14|.|TRBJ2-1|.
TGTGCCAGCAGCCCCCGTGTAGCGCTTGGCTATGAGCAGTTCTTC
CASSPRVALGYEQFF
>TRBV6-1|.|TRBJ2-1|few
TGTGCCAGCAGTCCTAGGAACAATGAGCAGTTCTTC
CASSPRNNEQFF
>TRBV9|.|TRBJ2-2|.
TGTGCCAGCAGCGTAAGCGCTAGCCCGAACACCGGGGAGCTGTTTTTT
CASSVSASPNTGELFF
>TRBV6-1|.|TRBJ1-3|.
TGTGCCAGCAGTGCCGATCTCGAGGGAAACACCATATATTTT
CASSADLEGNTIYF
>TRBV6-5|TRBD1|TRBJ2-7|once
TGTGCCAGCAGTTACGGCGGGACAGGAGGGGACGAGCAGTACTTC
CASSYGGTGGDEQYF
>TRBV21-1|.|TRBJ1-2|.
TGTGCCAGCAGCAAAGAAGGAGGCGCCGTCTATGGCTACACCTTC
CASSKEGGAVYGYTF
>TRBV6-5|.|TRBJ1-4|.
TGTGCCAGCAGTAACAGGGAGGGTATCGAAAAACTGTTTTTT
CASSNREGIEKLFF
>TRBV9|.|TRBJ2-5|.
TGTGCCAGCAGCGCAGGGAGGCCCATCCAAGAGACCCAGTACTTC
CASSAGRPIQETQYF
>TRBV7-2|TRBD1|TRBJ1-1|.
TGTGCCAGCAGCCTCACAGGGGGCACTGAAGCTTTCTTT
CASSLTGGTEAFF
>TRBV9|TRBD1|TRBJ1-2|.
TGTGCCAGCAGCGGAGGTTGGGACAGGGGTGTTGGCTACACCTTC
CASSGGWDRGVGYTF
>TRBV5-1|.|TRBJ2-1|.
TGCGCCAGCAGCTTGGACACTAGAAATTACAATGAGCAGTTCTTC
CASSLDTRNYNEQFF
>TRBV9|TRBD1|TRBJ1-5|.
TGTGCCAGCAGCTCGACAGGGAAACAGCCCCAGCATTTT
CASSSTGKQPQHF
>TRBV27|TRBD1|TRBJ1-2|.
TGTGCCAGCAGTCCGGGGACAGATCTTTTCTATGGCTACACCTTC
CASSPGTDLFYGYTF
>TRBV2|.|TRBJ1-2|once
TGTGCCAGCAGTGCCCGCAGGGATTTGGAAGGCTACACCTTC
CASSARRDLEGYTF
>TRBV2|.|TRBJ2-1|.
TGTGCCAGCAGTGAAAGGGGGGAGCCCTCTTACAATGAGCAGTTCTTC
CASSERGEPSYNEQFF
>TRBV4-1|.|TRBJ1-2|.
TGCGCCAGCAGCCAAGTTAAGCTGGGAAGTTATGGCTACACCTTC
CASSQVKLGSYGYTF
>TRBV7-2|.|TRBJ1-1|.
TGTGCCAGCAGCTTAGAGGATGTGGTTTGGACTGAAGCTTTCTTT
CASSLEDVVWTEAFF